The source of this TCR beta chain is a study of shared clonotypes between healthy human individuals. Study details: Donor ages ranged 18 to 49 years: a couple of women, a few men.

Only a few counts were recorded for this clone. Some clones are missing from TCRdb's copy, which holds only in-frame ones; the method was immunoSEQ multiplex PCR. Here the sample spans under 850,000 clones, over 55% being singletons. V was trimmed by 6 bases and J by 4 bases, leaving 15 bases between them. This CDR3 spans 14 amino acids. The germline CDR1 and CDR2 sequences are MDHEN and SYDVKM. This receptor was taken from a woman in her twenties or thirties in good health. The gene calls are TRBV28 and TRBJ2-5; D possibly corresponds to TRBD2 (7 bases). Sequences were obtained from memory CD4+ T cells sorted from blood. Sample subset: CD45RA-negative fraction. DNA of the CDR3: TGTGCCAGCAGCGAAACAGGGAGGGGAGAGACCCAGTACTTC. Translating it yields CASSETGRGETQYF.